This TCR beta chain was found in a study of identical twins. The study, taken as a whole, reports: Beta clonotypes that were abundant in cord blood contained fewer insertions, a pattern absent from memory repertoires. There was more out-of-frame TCR alpha sharing in monozygotic twins than models estimated.

Remarks on this clonotype: Its antigen is not identified.

The V end lost 1 base, the J end lost 0 bases, and 15 bases lay between the germline ends. CDR3 size: 18 residues. TCRdb called the 5' RACE reads again in MiXCR, with one record for every CDR3 protein. The sample lists around 530,000 distinct CDR3 sequences, over 12% occurring once. These sequences were also reported in another study, on yellow fever vaccine responses in identical twins.

Input material: CD4+ T cells sorted from blood. The sequence was collected from a woman under 30 in good health. The chain carries TRBV12-3 or TRBV12-4 and TRBJ1-4; D is unclear. DNA for the CDR3: TGTGCCAGCAGTTTAGGTTGGGCCGGCTCAGCAACTAATGAAAAACTGTTTTTT. Translating gives CASSLGWAGSATNEKLFF.